This paragraph covers one T cell receptor (beta chain) sequence. As for time point: pretreatment peripheral blood. The patients' disease, urothelial carcinoma, was locally advanced or metastatic. Sample numbers ranged from 1 to 8 per patient, encompassing pretreatment and on-treatment collections. This sample was taken from a study of PD-L1 blockade in urothelial cancer. Study context: When patients started atezolizumab in the mid-2010s, it was given at 1,200 mg intravenously every 3 weeks. At 3 weeks (second dose) and 6 weeks after starting treatment, blood was analyzed.

Some clones are missing from TCRdb's copy, which holds only in-frame ones; the method was immunoSEQ multiplex PCR. Counted here are about 52,000 clones, over 65% occurring once; the ten biggest clones make up approximately 1.5%. CDR1 and CDR2 from the germline V gene are SGHAT and FQNNGV. This CDR3 has 19 residues. V trimming: 5 bases; J trimming: 5 bases; junction bases outside the gene matches: 17. The chain recombines TRBV11-2 with TRBJ1-6; 8 nucleotides agree with TRBD1. This receptor was identified in a man aged 45-65 years with urothelial cancer. The sample in question was PBMCs, obtained around atezolizumab (anti-PD-L1) treatment. The CDR3 DNA is TGTGCCAGCAGCCAACTGCAGAGGAAACAGGGGGAGCATAATTCACCCCTCCACTTT. Amino acids: CASSQLQRKQGEHNSPLHF.